The 2 T cell receptor beta chains listed next were all sequenced from one sample in a study of cytotoxic CD8 clonotypes in ibrutinib-treated CLL (TCRdb year 2021). Library preparation used the immunoSEQ multiplex PCR assay. Drawn from immuneACCESS, this table holds only the in-frame rearrangements with V and J called that TCRdb kept. Clones are partly lost; checked studies trace under half to an unresolved V gene and leave the rest unexplained. Within this sample are about 140,000 clones, with approximately 80% of them counted one time only. The ten largest clones add up to 6.5% to 8% of the sample. Sequencing was performed on PBMCs, taken after 36 months of ibrutinib treatment. The source is a human donor with chronic lymphocytic leukemia.

The chain uses TRBV5-6 and TRBJ2-1, with no clear D. CDR1 and CDR2 from the germline V gene are SGHDT and YYEEEE. With 2 bases removed from V and 12 bases from J, the gap between germline ends came to 9 bases. This CDR3 has 11 residues. The chain's CDR3 is CASSLGALQFF. CDR3 DNA: TGTGCCAGCAGCTTAGGAGCCCTGCAGTTCTTC.

The chain employs TRBV28 and TRBJ1-4; maybe TRBD1 (5 bases). The CDR3 has 15 amino acids. In germline, CDR1 is MDHEN, CDR2 SYDVKM. V lost 4 bases to trimming and J lost 4 bases, with 13 bases between them. The CDR3 region has the DNA TGTGCCAGCAGTTCCCCTGGGGGGGATAATGAAAAACTGTTTTTT. As protein: CASSSPGGDNEKLFF.